This T cell receptor beta chain was obtained from a study of vaccination and CD4 T cells after COVID-19. Treatment denoted: roughly 11-day PBMC culture with coronavirus spike peptide pools or control peptides (ViraFEST assay). ViraFEST enlarged antigen-specific T cell populations with peptide pools and afterwards sequenced TCRs. This CDR3 spans 12 amino acids. With V trimmed by 6 bases and J by 8 bases, 6 bases remained unmatched. Remarks on this clonotype: Its antigen is not known.

At the Johns Hopkins FTIC core, DNA taken from cultured CD4+ T cells was sequenced by way of the Oncomine TCR Beta short-read assay. TCRdb called the PCR reads again in MiXCR, with one record for every CDR3 protein. The sample shows about 9,900 distinct CDR3 sequences, 40% to 65% of them seen only once. The sequencing sample was made of CD4+ T cells from blood, cultured in vitro. The J gene is TRBJ1-2, the V gene TRBV12-3 or TRBV12-4; 7 nucleotides agree with TRBD1. The sequence derives from a human donor who had recovered from COVID-19. Here the CDR3 reads CASRGDSGGYTF. As DNA, the CDR3 is TGTGCCAGCAGAGGGGACAGCGGCGGCTACACCTTC.